This T cell receptor (beta chain) was observed in a study of technical replicates of blood from a handful of donors. Using immunoSEQ multiplex PCR, the repertoire was profiled, and TCRdb retains in-frame clones only, with some absent. Found here are 80,000 or so clones, 85% to 95% of them singletons; the top ten hold about 0.4%. Sequences were obtained from T cells isolated from PBMCs. The sequence came from a human donor in good health.

The CDR3 DNA reads as TGTGCCAGCAGTTTACATACACTGGGAGCTGAAGCTTTCTTT. Its protein is CASSLHTLGAEAFF. This chain uses TRBV28 with TRBJ1-1; D gene ambiguous. The CDR3 spans 14 residues. V gave up 2 bases and J gave up 6 bases, with 13 bases separating them. The germline V gene encodes CDR1 MDHEN and CDR2 SYDVKM.